This TCR beta chain came from a study of T cells in Graves' hyperthyroidism and ophthalmopathy. In the study overall: Peripheral blood was taken when the disease was first diagnosed, before any treatment began.

Uncontrolled infection, other autoimmune disease, pregnancy or lactation barred patients from enrollment. There are 12 residues in the CDR3. Per germline, CDR1 DFQATT and CDR2 SNEGSKA (reference sequence). Trimming took 6 bases from V and 5 from J, leaving 10 bases between them. This clonotype was found a few times. Amplified TCR beta CDR3 regions came from RNA transcripts. A first-round RT-PCR of the TCR CDR3 used the HTBI primer set. TCRdb reprocessed the multiplex PCR reads with MiXCR, giving one entry per CDR3 protein. The repertoire consists of 300,000 to 500,000 distinct CDR3 sequences, with over 12% occurring once and the leading ten covering around 27%.

The chain couples TRBV20-1 to TRBJ1-4; D is ambiguous. The sequence came from a man aged 45-65 years with Graves' ophthalmopathy. The sample taken for sequencing was blood. CDR3 protein: CSAGVLNEKLFF. CDR3 coding DNA: TGCAGTGCCGGGGTCCTGAATGAAAAACTGTTTTTT.